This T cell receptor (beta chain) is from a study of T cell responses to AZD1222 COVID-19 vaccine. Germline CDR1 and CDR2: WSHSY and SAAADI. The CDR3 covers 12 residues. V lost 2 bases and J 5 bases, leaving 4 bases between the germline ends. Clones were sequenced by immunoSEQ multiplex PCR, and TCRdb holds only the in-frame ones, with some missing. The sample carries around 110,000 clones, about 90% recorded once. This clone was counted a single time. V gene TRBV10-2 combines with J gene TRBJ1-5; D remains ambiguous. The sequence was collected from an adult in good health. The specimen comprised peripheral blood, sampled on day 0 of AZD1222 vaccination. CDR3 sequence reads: CASSELDQPQHF. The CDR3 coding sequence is TGCGCCAGCAGTGAGCTTGATCAGCCCCAGCATTTT.